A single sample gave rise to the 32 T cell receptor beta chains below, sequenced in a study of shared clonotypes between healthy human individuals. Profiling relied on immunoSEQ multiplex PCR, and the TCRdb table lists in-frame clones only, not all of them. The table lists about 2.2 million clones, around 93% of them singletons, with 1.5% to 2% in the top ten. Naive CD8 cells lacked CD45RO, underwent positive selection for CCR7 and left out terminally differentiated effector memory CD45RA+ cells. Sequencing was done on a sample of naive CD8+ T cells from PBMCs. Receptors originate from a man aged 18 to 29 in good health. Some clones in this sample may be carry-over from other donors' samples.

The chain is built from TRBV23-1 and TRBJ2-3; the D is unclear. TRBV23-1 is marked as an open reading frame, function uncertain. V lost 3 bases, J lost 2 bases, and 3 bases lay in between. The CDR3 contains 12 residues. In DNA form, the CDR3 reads TGCGCCAGCAGTCATTTCACAGATACGCAGTATTTT. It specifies CASSHFTDTQYF.

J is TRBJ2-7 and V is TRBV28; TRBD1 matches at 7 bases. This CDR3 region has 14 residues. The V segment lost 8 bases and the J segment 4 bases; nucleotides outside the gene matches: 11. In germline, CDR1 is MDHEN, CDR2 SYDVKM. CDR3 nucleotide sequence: TGTGCCAGCCACCCTTTAGGGGGCGGATACGAGCAGTACTTC. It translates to CASHPLGGGYEQYF. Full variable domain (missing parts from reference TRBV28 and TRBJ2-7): DVKVTQSSRYLVKRTGEKVFLECVQDMDHENMFWYRQDPGLGLRLIYFSYDVKMKEKGDIPEGYSVSREKKERFSLILESASTNQTSMYLCASHPLGGGYEQYFGPGTRLTVT.

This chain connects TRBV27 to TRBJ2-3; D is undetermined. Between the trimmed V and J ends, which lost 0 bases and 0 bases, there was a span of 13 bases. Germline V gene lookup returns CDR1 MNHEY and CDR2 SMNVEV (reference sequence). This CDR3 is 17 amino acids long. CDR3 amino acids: CASSLSIGGYSTDTQYF. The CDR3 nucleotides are TGTGCCAGCAGTTTATCGATAGGCGGCTATAGCACAGATACGCAGTATTTT.

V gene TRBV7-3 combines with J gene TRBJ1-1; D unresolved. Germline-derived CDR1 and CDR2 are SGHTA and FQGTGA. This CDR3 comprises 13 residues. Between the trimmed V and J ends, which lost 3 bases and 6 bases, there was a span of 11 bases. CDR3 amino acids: CASSFSEGSEAFF. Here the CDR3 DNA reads TGTGCCAGCAGCTTCAGTGAGGGCTCTGAAGCTTTCTTT.

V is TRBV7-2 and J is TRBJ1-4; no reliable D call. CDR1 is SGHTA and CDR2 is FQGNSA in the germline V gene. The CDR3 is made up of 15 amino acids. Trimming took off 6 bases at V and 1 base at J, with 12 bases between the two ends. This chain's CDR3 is CASRSDLGTNEKLFF. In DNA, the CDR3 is TGTGCCAGCAGGTCCGACCTAGGAACTAATGAAAAACTGTTTTTT.

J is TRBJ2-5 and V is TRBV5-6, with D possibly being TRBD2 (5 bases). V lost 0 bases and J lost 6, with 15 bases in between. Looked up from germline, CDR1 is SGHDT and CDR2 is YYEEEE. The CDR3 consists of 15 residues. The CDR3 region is CASSLGAGVGKTQYF. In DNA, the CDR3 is TGTGCCAGCAGCTTGGGGGCCGGGGTTGGGAAGACCCAGTACTTC. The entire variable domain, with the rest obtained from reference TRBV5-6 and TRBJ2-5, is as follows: DAGVTQSPTHLIKTRGQQVTLRCSPKSGHDTVSWYQQALGQGPQFIFQYYEEEERQRGNFPDRFSGHQFPNYSSELNVNALLLGDSALYLCASSLGAGVGKTQYFGPGTRLLVL.

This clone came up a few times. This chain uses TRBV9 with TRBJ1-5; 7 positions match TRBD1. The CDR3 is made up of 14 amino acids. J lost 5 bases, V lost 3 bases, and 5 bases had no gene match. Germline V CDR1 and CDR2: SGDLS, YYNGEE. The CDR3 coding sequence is TGTGCCAGCAGCGCTCGAGGGACAGATCAGCCCCAGCATTTT. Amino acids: CASSARGTDQPQHF. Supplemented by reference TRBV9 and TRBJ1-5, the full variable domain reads DSGVTQTPKHLITATGQRVTLRCSPRSGDLSVYWYQQSLDQGLQFLIQYYNGEERAKGNILERFSAQQFPDLHSELNLSSLELGDSALYFCASSARGTDQPQHFGDGTRLSIL.

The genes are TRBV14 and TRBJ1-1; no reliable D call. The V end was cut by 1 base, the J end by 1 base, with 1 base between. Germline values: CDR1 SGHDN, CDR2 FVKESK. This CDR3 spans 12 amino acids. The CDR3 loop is CASSQANTEAFF. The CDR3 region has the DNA TGTGCCAGCAGCCAAGCGAACACTGAAGCTTTCTTT. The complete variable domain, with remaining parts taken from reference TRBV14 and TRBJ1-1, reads EAGVTQFPSHSVIEKGQTVTLRCDPISGHDNLYWYRRVMGKEIKFLLHFVKESKQDESGMPNNRFLAERTGGTYSTLKVQPAELEDSGVYFCASSQANTEAFFGQGTRLTVV.

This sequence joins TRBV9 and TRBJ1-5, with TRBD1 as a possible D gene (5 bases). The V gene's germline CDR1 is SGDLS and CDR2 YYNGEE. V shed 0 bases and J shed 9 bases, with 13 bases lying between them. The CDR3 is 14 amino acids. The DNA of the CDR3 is TGTGCCAGCAGCGTAGGGGGCCAGATGGGGCCCCAGCATTTT. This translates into CASSVGGQMGPQHF.

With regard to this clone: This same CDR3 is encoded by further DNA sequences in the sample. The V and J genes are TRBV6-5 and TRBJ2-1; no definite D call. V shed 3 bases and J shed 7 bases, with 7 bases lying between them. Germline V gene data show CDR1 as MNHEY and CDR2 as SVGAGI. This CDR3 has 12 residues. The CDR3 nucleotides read TGTGCCAGCAGTTATCCCGGGAATGAGCAGTTCTTC. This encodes CASSYPGNEQFF.

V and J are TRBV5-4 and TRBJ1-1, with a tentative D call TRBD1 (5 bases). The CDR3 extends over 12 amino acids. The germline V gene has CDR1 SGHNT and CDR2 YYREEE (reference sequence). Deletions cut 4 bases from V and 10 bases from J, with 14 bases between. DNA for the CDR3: TGTGCCAGCAGCCTGTTCTCGGGGGTAGCTTTCTTT. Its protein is CASSLFSGVAFF.

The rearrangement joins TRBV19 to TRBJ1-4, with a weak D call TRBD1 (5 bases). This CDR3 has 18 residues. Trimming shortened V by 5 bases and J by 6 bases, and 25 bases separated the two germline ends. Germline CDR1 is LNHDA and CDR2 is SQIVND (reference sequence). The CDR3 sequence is CASSPQTRDWMEDEKLFF. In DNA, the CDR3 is TGTGCCAGTAGTCCACAAACGCGGGACTGGATGGAGGATGAAAAACTGTTTTTT.

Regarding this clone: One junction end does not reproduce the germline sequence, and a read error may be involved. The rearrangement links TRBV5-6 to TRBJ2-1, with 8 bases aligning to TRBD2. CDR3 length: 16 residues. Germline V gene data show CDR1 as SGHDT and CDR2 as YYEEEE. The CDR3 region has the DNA TGTGCCAGCAGCTTTTATAGAGCGGGAGCCTATAATGAGCAGTTCTTC. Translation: CASSFYRAGAYNEQFF. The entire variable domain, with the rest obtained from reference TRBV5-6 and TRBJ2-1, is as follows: DAGVTQSPTHLIKTRGQQVTLRCSPKSGHDTVSWYQQALGQGPQFIFQYYEEEERQRGNFPDRFSGHQFPNYSSELNVNALLLGDSALYLCASSFYRAGAYNEQFFGPGTRLTVL.

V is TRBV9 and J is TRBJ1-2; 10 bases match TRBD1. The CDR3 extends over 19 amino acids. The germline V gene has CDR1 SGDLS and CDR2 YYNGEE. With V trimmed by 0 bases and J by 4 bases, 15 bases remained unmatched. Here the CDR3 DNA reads TGTGCCAGCAGCGTAGCTATAGAGTCCGGGACAGGGGAGATCTATGGCTACACCTTC. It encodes CASSVAIESGTGEIYGYTF.

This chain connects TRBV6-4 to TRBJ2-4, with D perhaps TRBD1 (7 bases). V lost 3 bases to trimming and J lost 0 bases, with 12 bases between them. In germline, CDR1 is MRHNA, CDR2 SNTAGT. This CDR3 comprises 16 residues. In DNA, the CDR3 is TGTGCCAGCAGTGAGTACAGGGGACTAGCCAAAAACATTCAGTACTTC. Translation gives CASSEYRGLAKNIQYF.

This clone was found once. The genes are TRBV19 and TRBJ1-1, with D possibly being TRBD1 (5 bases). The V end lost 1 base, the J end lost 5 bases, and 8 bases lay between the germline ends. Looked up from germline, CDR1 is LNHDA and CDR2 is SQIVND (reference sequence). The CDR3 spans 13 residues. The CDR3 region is CASSIGKGTEAFF. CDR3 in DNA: TGTGCCAGTAGTATAGGAAAGGGGACTGAAGCTTTCTTT.

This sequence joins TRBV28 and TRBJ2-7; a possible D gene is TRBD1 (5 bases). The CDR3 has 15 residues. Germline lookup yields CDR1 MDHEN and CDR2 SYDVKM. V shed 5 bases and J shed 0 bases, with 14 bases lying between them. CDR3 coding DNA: TGTGCCAGCAGTCCCCCCGACAGTTTCTCCTACGAGCAGTACTTC. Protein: CASSPPDSFSYEQYF.

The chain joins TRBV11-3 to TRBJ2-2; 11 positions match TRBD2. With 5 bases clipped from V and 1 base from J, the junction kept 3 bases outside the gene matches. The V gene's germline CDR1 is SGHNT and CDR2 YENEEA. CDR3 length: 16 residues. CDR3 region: CASSPLAGGNTGELFF. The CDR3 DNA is TGTGCCAGCAGCCCTCTAGCGGGAGGGAACACCGGGGAGCTGTTTTTT.

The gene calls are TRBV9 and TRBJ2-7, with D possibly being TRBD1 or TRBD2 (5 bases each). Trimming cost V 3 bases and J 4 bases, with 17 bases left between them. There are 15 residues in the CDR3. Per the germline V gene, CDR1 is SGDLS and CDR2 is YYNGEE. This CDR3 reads CASSGPTGPGYEQYF. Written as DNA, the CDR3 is TGTGCCAGCAGCGGCCCTACGGGGCCCGGGTACGAGCAGTACTTC.

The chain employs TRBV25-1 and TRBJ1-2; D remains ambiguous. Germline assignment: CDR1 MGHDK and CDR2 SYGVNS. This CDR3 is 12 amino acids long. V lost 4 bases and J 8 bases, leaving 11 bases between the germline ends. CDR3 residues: CASSGGSGGYTF. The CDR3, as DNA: TGTGCCAGCAGTGGTGGGAGCGGCGGCTACACCTTC.

The CDR3 bases are TGTGCCAGCAGCTTAGATCCGTGGGAGGAAGGCACAGATACGCAGTATTTT. This gives the protein CASSLDPWEEGTDTQYF. V gene TRBV7-2 combines with J gene TRBJ2-3, with D maybe TRBD2 (6 bases). The CDR3 contains 17 residues. With 1 base removed from V and 1 base from J, the gap between germline ends came to 15 bases. Germline values: CDR1 SGHTA, CDR2 FQGNSA.

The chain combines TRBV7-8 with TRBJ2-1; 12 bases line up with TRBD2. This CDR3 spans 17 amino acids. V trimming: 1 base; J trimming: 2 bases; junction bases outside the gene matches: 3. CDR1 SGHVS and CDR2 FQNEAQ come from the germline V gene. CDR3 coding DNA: TGTGCCAGCAGCTTAGGGGCTAGCGGGAGGGCCTACAATGAGCAGTTCTTC. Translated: CASSLGASGRAYNEQFF.

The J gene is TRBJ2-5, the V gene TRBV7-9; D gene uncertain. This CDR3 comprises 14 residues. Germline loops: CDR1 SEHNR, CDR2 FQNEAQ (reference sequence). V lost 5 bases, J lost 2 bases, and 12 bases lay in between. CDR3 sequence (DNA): TGTGCCAGCAGCCCCCGTGCGACACAAGAGACCCAGTACTTC. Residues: CASSPRATQETQYF.

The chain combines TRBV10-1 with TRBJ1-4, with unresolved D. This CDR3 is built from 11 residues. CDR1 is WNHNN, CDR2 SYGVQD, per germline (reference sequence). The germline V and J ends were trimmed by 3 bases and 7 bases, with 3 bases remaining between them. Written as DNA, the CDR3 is TGCGCCAGCAGTGACCCTGAAAAACTGTTTTTT. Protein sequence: CASSDPEKLFF.

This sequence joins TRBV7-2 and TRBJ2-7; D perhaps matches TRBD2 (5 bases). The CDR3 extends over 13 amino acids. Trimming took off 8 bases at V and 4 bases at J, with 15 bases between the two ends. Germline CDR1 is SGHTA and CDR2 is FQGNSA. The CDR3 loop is CASRPGGEYEQYF. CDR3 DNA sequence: TGTGCCAGCCGACCTGGAGGAGAGTACGAGCAGTACTTC.

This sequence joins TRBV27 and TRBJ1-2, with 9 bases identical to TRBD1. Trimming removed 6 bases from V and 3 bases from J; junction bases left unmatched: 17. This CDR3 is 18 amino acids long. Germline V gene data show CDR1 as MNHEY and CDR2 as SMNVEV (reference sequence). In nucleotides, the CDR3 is TGTGCCAGCAGACCTCGGGCTAAAATTACAGGGGGCGACTATGGCTACACCTTC. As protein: CASRPRAKITGGDYGYTF.

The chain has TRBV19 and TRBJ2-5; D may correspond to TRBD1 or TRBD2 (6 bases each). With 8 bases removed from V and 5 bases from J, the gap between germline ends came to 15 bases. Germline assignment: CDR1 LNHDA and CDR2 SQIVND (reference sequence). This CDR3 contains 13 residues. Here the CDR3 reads CASRTWGAETQYF. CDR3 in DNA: TGTGCCAGTCGGACCTGGGGGGCGGAGACCCAGTACTTC.

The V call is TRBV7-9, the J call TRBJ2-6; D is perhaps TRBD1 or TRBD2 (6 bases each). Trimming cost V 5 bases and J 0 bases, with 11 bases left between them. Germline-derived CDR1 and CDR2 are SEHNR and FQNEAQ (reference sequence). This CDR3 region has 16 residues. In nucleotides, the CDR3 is TGTGCCAGCAGCCTTCGGGGGCACTCTGGGGCCAACGTCCTGACTTTC. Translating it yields CASSLRGHSGANVLTF.

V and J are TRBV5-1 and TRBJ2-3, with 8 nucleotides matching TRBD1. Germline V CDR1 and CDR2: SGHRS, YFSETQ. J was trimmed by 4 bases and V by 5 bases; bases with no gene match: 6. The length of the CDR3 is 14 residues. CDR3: CASRSGGLADTQYF. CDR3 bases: TGCGCCAGCAGATCAGGGGGCTTGGCAGATACGCAGTATTTT.

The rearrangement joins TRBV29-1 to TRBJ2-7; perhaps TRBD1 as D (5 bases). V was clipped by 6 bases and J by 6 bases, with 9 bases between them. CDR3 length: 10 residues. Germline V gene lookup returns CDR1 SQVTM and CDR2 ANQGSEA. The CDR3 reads CSVRGPEQYF. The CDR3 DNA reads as TGCAGCGTAAGGGGCCCCGAGCAGTACTTC.

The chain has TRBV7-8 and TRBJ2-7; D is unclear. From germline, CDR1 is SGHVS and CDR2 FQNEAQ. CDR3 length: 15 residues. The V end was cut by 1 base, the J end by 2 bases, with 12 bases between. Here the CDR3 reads CASSLVIGSPYEQYF. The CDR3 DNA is TGTGCCAGCAGCTTAGTGATTGGTTCCCCCTACGAGCAGTACTTC.

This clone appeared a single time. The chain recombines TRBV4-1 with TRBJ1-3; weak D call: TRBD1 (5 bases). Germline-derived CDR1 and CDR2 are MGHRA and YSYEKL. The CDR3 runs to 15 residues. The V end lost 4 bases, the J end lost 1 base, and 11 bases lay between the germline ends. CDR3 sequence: CASSLVKGSGNTIYF. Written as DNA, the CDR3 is TGCGCCAGCAGCCTGGTAAAGGGGTCTGGAAACACCATATATTTT.